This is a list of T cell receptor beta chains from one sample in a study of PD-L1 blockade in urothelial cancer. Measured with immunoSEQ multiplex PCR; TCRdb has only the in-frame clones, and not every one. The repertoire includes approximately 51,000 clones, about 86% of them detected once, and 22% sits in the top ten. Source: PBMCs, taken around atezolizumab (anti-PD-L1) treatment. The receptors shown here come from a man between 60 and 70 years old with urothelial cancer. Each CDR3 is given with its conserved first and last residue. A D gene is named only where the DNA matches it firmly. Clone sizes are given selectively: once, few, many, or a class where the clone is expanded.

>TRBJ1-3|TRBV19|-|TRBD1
TGTGCCAGTAGTAAAAGGACAGGGGACTCTGGAAACACCATATATTTT
CASSKRTGDSGNTIYF
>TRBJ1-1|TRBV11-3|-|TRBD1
TGTGCCAGCAGCAGGACAGGGGGGAACACTGAAGCTTTCTTT
CASSRTGGNTEAFF
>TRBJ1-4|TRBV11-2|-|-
TGTGCCAGCAGCCCTCGGGGGGTTGGGTTCACTAATGAAAAACTGTTTTTT
CASSPRGVGFTNEKLFF
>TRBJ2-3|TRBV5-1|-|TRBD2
TGCGCCAGCAGCTCGGGACTAGCGGGAGTCTCGACAGATACGCAGTATTTT
CASSSGLAGVSTDTQYF
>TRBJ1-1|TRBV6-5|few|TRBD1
TGTGCCAGCAGGGACGGACAGGGTTTAGCTTTCTTT
CASRDGQGLAFF
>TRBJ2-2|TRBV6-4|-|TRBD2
TGTGCCAGCAGTGACATAGCGGGAGGAGAAGGCTCCGGGGAGCTGTTTTTT
CASSDIAGGEGSGELFF
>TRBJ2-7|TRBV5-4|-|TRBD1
TGTGCCAGCAGCCCGAGGGGGCTGGGACCCTACGAGCAGTACTTC
CASSPRGLGPYEQYF
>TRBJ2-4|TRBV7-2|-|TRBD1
TGTGCCAGCAGAAAAAGGGACAGTAAAAACATTCAGTACTTC
CASRKRDSKNIQYF
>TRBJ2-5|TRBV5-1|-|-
TGCGCCAGCAGCCCCCAGCCTGGTCGGGGGAAAGAGACCCAGTACTTC
CASSPQPGRGKETQYF
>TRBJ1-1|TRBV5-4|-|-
TGTGCCAGCAGCTTGGGCGGGCGGATGAACACTGAAGCTTTCTTT
CASSLGGRMNTEAFF
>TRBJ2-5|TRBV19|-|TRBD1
TGTGCCAGTAGCCTAAACCCGACAGGGCCTCAAGAGACCCAGTACTTC
CASSLNPTGPQETQYF
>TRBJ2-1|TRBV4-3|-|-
TGCGCCAGCAGCCAAGGGGTCAGGGCGGATGAGCAGTTCTTC
CASSQGVRADEQFF
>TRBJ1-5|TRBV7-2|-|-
TGTGCCAGCTCGCAACAGGTTCTGCAGCCCCAGCATTTT
CASSQQVLQPQHF
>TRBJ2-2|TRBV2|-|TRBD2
TGTGCCAGCAGTGACAGCGGGAGGGCCGTCGGCACCGGGGAGCTGTTTTTT
CASSDSGRAVGTGELFF
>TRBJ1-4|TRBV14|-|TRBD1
TGTGCCAGCAGCCAAGGGATGGGACAGGGATATGAAAAACTGTTTTTT
CASSQGMGQGYEKLFF
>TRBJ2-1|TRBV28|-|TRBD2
TGTGCCAGCAAGACTAGCGGGAGCTTCAATGAGCAGTTCTTC
CASKTSGSFNEQFF
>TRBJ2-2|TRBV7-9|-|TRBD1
TGTGCCAGCAGCCGGGACAGGGGGCGAACCGGGGAGCTGTTTTTT
CASSRDRGRTGELFF
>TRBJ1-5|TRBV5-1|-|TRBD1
TGCGCCAGCAGCCCCGGGACAGGGGTTCAGCCCCAGCATTTT
CASSPGTGVQPQHF
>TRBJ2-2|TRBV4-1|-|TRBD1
TGCGCCAGCAGCAAGGGACAGGGGGCCGGCGGGGAGCTGTTTTTT
CASSKGQGAGGELFF
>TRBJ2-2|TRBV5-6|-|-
TGTGCCAGCAGCTTGGGGAGATACACCGGGGAGCTGTTTTTT
CASSLGRYTGELFF
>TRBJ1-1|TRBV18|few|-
TGTGCCAGCTCAACGGAACGGGTTCGGGCTTTCTTT
CASSTERVRAFF
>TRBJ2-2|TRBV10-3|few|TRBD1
TGTGCCATCAGGGGACAGATTAGCACCGGGGAGCTGTTTTTT
CAIRGQISTGELFF
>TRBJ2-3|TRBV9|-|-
TGTGCCAGCAGCGTAGAGGCTTCGGTGGGGGCTACAGATACGCAGTATTTT
CASSVEASVGATDTQYF
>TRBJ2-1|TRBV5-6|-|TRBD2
TGTGCCAGCAGCTTGTTTAGACTAGCGATCGACAATGAGCAGTTCTTC
CASSLFRLAIDNEQFF
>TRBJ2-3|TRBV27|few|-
TGTGCCAGCAGTTTATCGTCCCGTAGACTCACAGATACGCAGTATTTT
CASSLSSRRLTDTQYF
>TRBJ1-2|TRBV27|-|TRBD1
TGTGCCAGCAGTCCGTCGACAGGGAAGATTGGCTACACCTTC
CASSPSTGKIGYTF
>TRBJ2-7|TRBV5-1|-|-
TGCGCCAGCACGGGGGGCTCACCTTGGGAGCAGTACTTC
CASTGGSPWEQYF
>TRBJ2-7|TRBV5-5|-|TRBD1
TGTGCCAGCAGCCCAGGGAGCGGACAGGGGACCTACGAGCAGTACTTC
CASSPGSGQGTYEQYF
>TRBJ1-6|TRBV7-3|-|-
TGTGCCAGCAGCACCCGCGGGGGGCCTTCATATTCACCCCTCCACTTT
CASSTRGGPSYSPLHF
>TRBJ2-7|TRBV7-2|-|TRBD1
TGTGCCAGCAGCTTAGCCGGGACAGGGGTCTACGAGCAGTACTTC
CASSLAGTGVYEQYF
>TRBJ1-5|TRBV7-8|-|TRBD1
TGTGCCAGCAGCCAAGTGAGGGACAGAGTCAATCAGCCCCAGCATTTT
CASSQVRDRVNQPQHF
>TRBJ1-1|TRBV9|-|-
TGTGCCAGCAGCGTAGGGGCCGTGAACACTGAAGCTTTCTTT
CASSVGAVNTEAFF
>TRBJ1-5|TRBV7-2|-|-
TGTGCCAGCAGCTTTGTCCAGGGGAGCAATCAGCCCCAGCATTTT
CASSFVQGSNQPQHF
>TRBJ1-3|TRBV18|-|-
TGTGCCAGCTCACCACCGGCAGTCTCTGGAAACACCATATATTTT
CASSPPAVSGNTIYF
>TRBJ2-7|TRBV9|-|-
TGTGCCAGCAGCGTAGCCGGGGCAGGGGGGAGTGACGAGCAGTACTTC
CASSVAGAGGSDEQYF
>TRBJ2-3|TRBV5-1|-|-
TGCGCCAGCAGCTTGGTGACAGCCTTCACAGATACGCAGTATTTT
CASSLVTAFTDTQYF
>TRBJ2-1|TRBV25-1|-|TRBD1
TGTGCCAGCAGTGATCGACAGGGCTCCTACAATGAGCAGTTCTTC
CASSDRQGSYNEQFF
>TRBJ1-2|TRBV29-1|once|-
TGCAGCGTTGTAGGTTCGGGGGATGGCTACACCTTC
CSVVGSGDGYTF
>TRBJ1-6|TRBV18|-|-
TGTGCCAGCTCACCACTACAGGGCCGGAATTCACCCCTCCACTTT
CASSPLQGRNSPLHF
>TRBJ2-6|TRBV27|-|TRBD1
TGTGCCTCCTCCAGGGGGCTTTTTGGGGCCAACGTCCTGACTTTC
CASSRGLFGANVLTF
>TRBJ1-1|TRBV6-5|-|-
TGTGCCAGCAGTTACTCGTCGGGATCCACTGAAGCTTTCTTT
CASSYSSGSTEAFF
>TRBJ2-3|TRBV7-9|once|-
TGTGCCAGCAGCTTACAAGAGGTCCGAGGGGATACGCAGTATTTT
CASSLQEVRGDTQYF